The T cell receptor (beta chain) described here comes from a study of cytomegalovirus exposure and HLA in healthy donors. Findings and caveats of the study: Later work found that TCR association rates differed between HLA loci; DRB1 had the most and HLA-C the fewest.

The V end lost 0 bases, the J end lost 4 bases, and 12 bases lay between the germline ends. Germline CDR1 reads GTSNPN; CDR2 reads SVGIG (reference sequence). This CDR3 region has 14 residues. In regard to this clone: Its antigen is not known.

Both 60 Vbeta primers and 13 Jbeta primers went into the PCR. Profiled with immunoSEQ multiplex PCR; TCRdb holds only in-frame clones, not every one. Of around 200,000 clones listed, more than 60% are singletons. V and J are TRBV30 and TRBJ1-2; maybe TRBD1 (5 bases). The receptor was derived from a female donor in good health and CMV-seronegative. Sequenced material: PBMCs. Here the CDR3 DNA reads TGTGCCTGGAGTGTAAAGGGGTATAGCTATGGCTACACCTTC. Translation: CAWSVKGYSYGYTF.